This T cell receptor beta chain was sequenced during a study of T cells in localized non-small cell lung cancer. Overall study results and limits: Paired adjacent lung recovered a median approximately 57 of the top 100 tumor clones.

This clone was counted once. Its antigen is currently unknown. TCRdb keeps only in-frame clones here, not all; method: immunoSEQ multiplex PCR. The data contain over 15,000 clones, 85% to 90% of them singletons. Sequences were derived from peripheral blood, sampled before any cancer treatment. This clonotype was obtained from a male donor aged 60 or over with stage II squamous cell lung carcinoma.

The CDR3 nucleotides are TGCGCCAGCAGCTCCCTAGCGGGAGTGGGGGAGCAGTTCTTC. It translates to CASSSLAGVGEQFF. The genes are TRBV5-1 and TRBJ2-1; 10 nucleotides line up with TRBD2. Trimming at V came to 3 bases and at J to 10 bases, leaving 7 bases not matched to a gene. This CDR3 spans 14 amino acids. Germline lookup yields CDR1 SGHRS and CDR2 YFSETQ.